This T cell receptor beta chain was found in a study of identifying expanded T cells in peripheral blood. Using immunoSEQ multiplex PCR, the repertoire was profiled, and TCRdb retains in-frame clones only, with some absent. The sample contains approximately 110,000 clones, about 89% of which appear only once. Germline lookup yields CDR1 SGHVS and CDR2 FNYEAQ. This CDR3 contains 14 residues. V shed 6 bases and J shed 4 bases, with 15 bases lying between them. Sample: blood. This receptor was identified in a person between 18 and 75 years old in good health. The gene calls are TRBV7-6 and TRBJ1-1; D is undetermined. CDR3 loop: CASSTHSGGTEAFF. In nucleotides, the CDR3 is TGTGCCAGCAGTACCCACAGTGGTGGCACTGAAGCTTTCTTT.